Sequencing of this TCR beta chain was carried out in a study of CD8 T cells in ankylosing spondylitis. The CDR3 spans 15 residues. Germline V gene lookup returns CDR1 MNHEY and CDR2 SVGAGI. V trimming: 2 bases; J trimming: 7 bases; junction bases outside the gene matches: 4. In TCRdb, the 5' RACE reads were re-called with MiXCR into one record per CDR3 protein. The data show about 500,000 distinct CDR3 sequences, with about 12% seen just once and approximately 7% held by the top ten. Study-wide results and limits: According to the report, clones linked to the disease were significantly enriched in matched synovial fluid samples taken from ankylosing spondylitis patients. A TCR beta motif of several highly homologous variants appeared characteristic of ankylosing spondylitis blood.

Turning to this clonotype: No antigen is known for it.

The specimen was blood, either unsorted or a sorted T cell fraction (not recorded which). The TCR sequence derives from a male donor with ankylosing spondylitis. The rearrangement uses TRBV6-5 and TRBJ2-3, with 12 bases that match TRBD1. CDR3 in DNA: TGTGCCAGCAGTTACGTGGGACAGGGGGCAAATACGCAGTATTTT. Its protein is CASSYVGQGANTQYF.